This TCR beta chain was captured by sequencing in a study of blood T cell repertoires in COVID-19. Study-wide background: Both acute and convalescent COVID-19 samples were obtained from the United States, Italy and Spain. In each case, the material was cDNA or gDNA derived from T cells, B-cell-depleted T cells, or PBMCs.

Looked up from germline, CDR1 is SEHNR and CDR2 is FQNEAQ (reference sequence). This CDR3 has 13 amino acids. Trimming took off 1 base at V and 6 bases at J, with 7 bases between the two ends. This clone was picked up a small number of times. Per the original methods: For nucleated cells, counts were estimated from reference gene primer amplification. The protocol was immunoSEQ multiplex PCR, while the TCRdb copy is restricted to in-frame clones and leaves out a portion. V and J calls plus clone size are reproduced from that table; the DNA served to infer D and trimming. The data contain roughly 150,000 clones, roughly four fifths of them singletons.

Sequencing was carried out using peripheral blood. The chain links TRBV7-9 to TRBJ1-5, with a possible D match to TRBD1 (5 bases). The clonotype was recovered from an elderly woman with acute or convalescent COVID-19. The CDR3, as DNA: TGTGCCAGCAGCTTAGGGACATTTCAGCCCCAGCATTTT. It specifies CASSLGTFQPQHF.